This TCR beta chain appears in the sequencing data of a study of cytomegalovirus exposure and HLA in healthy donors. In the PCR, 60 Vbeta and 13 Jbeta primers were used. The repertoire was sequenced with immunoSEQ multiplex PCR; TCRdb's copy has only in-frame clones and lacks some. The data show 90,000 to 130,000 clones, over 65% seen once. About this clone: Its antigen is not identified.

Points from the study as a whole: Solely CMV serostatus was available to characterize immune exposure. Most of the TCR beta V segments (in an earlier analysis) were productive either about 90% or about 30% of the time.

The source of this sequence is a woman under 40 in good health and CMV-seronegative. Sequencing was done on a sample of PBMCs.

Written as DNA, the CDR3 is TGTGCCAGCAGCCCCTACCGGGACAGGGAGACAGATACGCAGTATTTT. Amino acid sequence: CASSPYRDRETDTQYF. The chain recombines TRBV11-2 with TRBJ2-3, with TRBD1 matching over 9 bases. The CDR3 has 16 amino acids. J gave up 3 bases and V 5 bases, and 9 bases lay outside the gene matches. Germline values: CDR1 SGHAT, CDR2 FQNNGV.